This T cell receptor beta chain was recovered during a study of cytomegalovirus exposure and HLA in healthy donors. Notes on the study in general: In an earlier analysis, most TCR beta V segments were productive about 90% or about 30% of the time.

Trimming removed 1 base at V and 0 bases at J, with 15 bases between. This CDR3 has 18 amino acids. Per the germline V gene, CDR1 is MGHRA and CDR2 is YSYEKL. This clone was found a few times. The antigen is not known. PCR employed 60 Vbeta and 13 Jbeta primers. Libraries were prepared by immunoSEQ multiplex PCR; TCRdb keeps only in-frame clonotypes and omits some of them. The data show roughly 110,000 clones, 65% to 90% seen once. The receptor comes from a man in his fifties in good health and CMV-seronegative. This chain uses TRBV4-1 with TRBJ1-4; the D gene is possibly TRBD1 (5 bases). The sequenced material came from PBMCs. The chain's CDR3 is CASSQVPRVSSTNEKLFF. In DNA, the CDR3 is TGCGCCAGCAGCCAAGTCCCCAGGGTTTCGTCAACTAATGAAAAACTGTTTTTT.